Below, 15 T cell receptor beta chains from the same sample are listed, as sequenced in a study of cytomegalovirus exposure and HLA in healthy donors. Use of 60 Vbeta and 13 Jbeta primers characterized the PCR. The repertoire was sequenced with immunoSEQ multiplex PCR; TCRdb's copy has only in-frame clones and lacks some. The profile shows 130,000 to 150,000 clones, 70% to 80% of them singletons. Sequencing was performed on PBMCs. These receptors all come from a female donor in good health and CMV-seronegative.

CDR3 residues: CASSTGTGEYGYTF. The CDR3 nucleotides are TGCGCCAGCAGCACCGGGACAGGGGAATATGGCTACACCTTC. The chain employs TRBV5-1 and TRBJ1-2; TRBD1 matches at 10 bases. The J segment lost 5 bases and the V segment lost 4 bases, leaving 5 bases of the junction unmatched. The CDR3 has 14 amino acids. Germline CDR1 reads SGHRS; CDR2 reads YFSETQ.

As concerns this clone: The junction shows a germline mismatch at one end, possibly a read error. The chain links TRBV5-1 to TRBJ1-2; TRBD1 matches 11 bases. The length of the CDR3 is 13 residues. CDR1 and CDR2 from the germline V gene are SGHRS and YFSETQ. The DNA for the CDR3 is TGCGCCAGCAGCTTGGATAGGACAGGGGGCCTCTCCTTC. It specifies CASSLDRTGGLSF.

This chain connects TRBV7-6 to TRBJ1-1; D perhaps matches TRBD1 (6 bases). V was trimmed by 3 bases and J by 4 bases, leaving 15 bases between them. The CDR3 runs to 15 residues. Germline V gives CDR1 SGHVS, CDR2 FNYEAQ. The CDR3 region has the DNA TGTGCCAGCAGCTTCACCTCCCAGGGGATCACTGAAGCTTTCTTT. Protein sequence: CASSFTSQGITEAFF. Filled out from reference TRBV7-6 and TRBJ1-1, the complete variable domain reads GAGVSQSPRYKVTKRGQDVALRCDPISGHVSLYWYRQALGQGPEFLTYFNYEAQQDKSGLPNDRFSAERPEGSISTLTIQRTEQRDSAMYRCASSFTSQGITEAFFGQGTRLTVV.

To note about this clone: Other DNA sequences in the same sample also yield this CDR3. The chain employs TRBV5-6 and TRBJ2-2, with 11 positions matching TRBD2. With 1 base clipped from V and 5 bases from J, the junction kept 4 bases outside the gene matches. The CDR3 spans 16 residues. Germline CDR1 and CDR2: SGHDT and YYEEEE. The CDR3 bases are TGTGCCAGCAGCTTGTTAGCGGGAGGGCTGACCGGGGAGCTGTTTTTT. Translation gives CASSLLAGGLTGELFF. The complete variable domain, with remaining parts taken from reference TRBV5-6 and TRBJ2-2, reads DAGVTQSPTHLIKTRGQQVTLRCSPKSGHDTVSWYQQALGQGPQFIFQYYEEEERQRGNFPDRFSGHQFPNYSSELNVNALLLGDSALYLCASSLLAGGLTGELFFGEGSRLTVL.

The V call is TRBV6-6, the J call TRBJ1-5; possible D gene TRBD1, 6 bases. Looked up from germline, CDR1 is MNHNY and CDR2 is SVGAGI (reference sequence). V lost 5 bases and J 1 base, leaving 12 bases between the germline ends. CDR3 length equals 15 residues. CDR3: CASSRPGQSNQPQHF. CDR3 DNA: TGTGCCAGCAGTAGACCCGGACAGAGCAATCAGCCCCAGCATTTT.

The genes are TRBV9 and TRBJ2-7; 7 nucleotides line up with TRBD1. The CDR3 totals 14 residues. Germline trimming cut 2 bases from V and 1 base from J; bases unmatched to any gene: 3. Per germline, CDR1 SGDLS and CDR2 YYNGEE. The CDR3: CASSVRDSSYEQYF. CDR3 DNA sequence: TGTGCCAGCAGCGTTCGGGACAGTTCCTACGAGCAGTACTTC.

Worth noting for this clone: One end of the junction fails to match germline, which may point to a read error. J is TRBJ1-2 and V is TRBV7-9; D unclear. CDR1 SEHNR and CDR2 FQNEAQ come from the germline V gene (reference sequence). The length of the CDR3 is 12 residues. CDR3 loop: CSSSLDEGGYTF. CDR3 DNA: TGTTCCAGCAGCTTAGATGAGGGTGGCTACACCTTC.

The chain is built from TRBV29-1 and TRBJ2-3; the D gene is possibly TRBD1 (6 bases). The length of the CDR3 is 13 residues. Germline V gene lookup returns CDR1 SQVTM and CDR2 ANQGSEA. V gave up 5 bases and J gave up 2 bases, with 11 bases separating them. Written as DNA, the CDR3 is TGCAGCGTTCACGGACAGTTCACAGATACGCAGTATTTT. Protein: CSVHGQFTDTQYF.

This clone was detected once. The rearrangement uses TRBV14 and TRBJ2-5; TRBD2 might be the D (6 bases). V was shortened by 0 bases and J by 13 bases, with 15 bases between the two germline ends. Germline values: CDR1 SGHDN, CDR2 FVKESK. The CDR3 length is 13 residues. The CDR3 loop is CASSQDRGLPPYF. The DNA for the CDR3 is TGTGCCAGCAGCCAAGATCGGGGACTCCCCCCGTACTTC.

CDR3 bases: TGTGCCAGCAGCCAAACAGTAAATAATGAGCAGTTCTTC. The encoded protein is CASSQTVNNEQFF. This chain joins TRBV9 and TRBJ2-1; D uncertain. Per germline, CDR1 SGDLS and CDR2 YYNGEE. The CDR3 covers 13 residues. V dropped 4 bases and J dropped 7 bases, with 12 bases sitting between them.

This chain joins TRBV28 and TRBJ2-7, with 9 bases fitting TRBD2. Germline CDR1 reads MDHEN; CDR2 reads SYDVKM. This CDR3 comprises 15 residues. Losses at the gene ends were 7 bases for V and 5 bases for J; bases not matched to a gene: 12. In DNA, the CDR3 is TGTGCCAGCACGATTGGGCTAGCGGGGAACAACGAGCAGTACTTC. It yields the protein CASTIGLAGNNEQYF.

V is TRBV4-1 and J is TRBJ1-2; 8 nucleotides line up with TRBD1. The CDR3 consists of 13 residues. Germline loops: CDR1 MGHRA, CDR2 YSYEKL. Trimming took 4 bases from V and 8 from J; bases not matched to a gene: 6. The CDR3 reads CASSPQGARGYTF. DNA of the CDR3: TGCGCCAGCAGCCCCCAGGGGGCGCGGGGCTACACCTTC.

In this sample, this clone turned up once. The chain is built from TRBV25-1 and TRBJ2-7; 8 bases align to TRBD1. V gave up 4 bases and J gave up 2 bases; unmatched junction bases: 4. Germline V gene sequence: CDR1 MGHDK, CDR2 SYGVNS. This CDR3 has 14 residues. The CDR3 DNA reads as TGTGCCAGCAGTGGGACGGACAGGGCCTACGAGCAGTACTTC. Translation gives CASSGTDRAYEQYF.

The chain links TRBV5-4 to TRBJ2-5, with 8 bases aligning to TRBD2. This CDR3 is 15 amino acids long. J lost 5 bases, V lost 4 bases, and 10 bases had no gene match. Germline V gene sequence: CDR1 SGHNT, CDR2 YYREEE (reference sequence). The CDR3 reads CASSPRGGARETQYF. CDR3 nucleotide sequence: TGTGCCAGCAGCCCCCGGGGGGGGGCCCGGGAGACCCAGTACTTC. Together with reference TRBV5-4 and TRBJ2-5, the CDR3 gives the full variable domain: ETGVTQSPTHLIKTRGQQVTLRCSSQSGHNTVSWYQQALGQGPQFIFQYYREEENGRGNFPPRFSGLQFPNYSSELNVNALELDDSALYLCASSPRGGARETQYFGPGTRLLVL.

The chain joins TRBV7-9 to TRBJ2-7, with D unresolved. The V and J ends lost 4 bases and 3 bases respectively, with 4 bases between them. Germline lookup yields CDR1 SEHNR and CDR2 FQNEAQ (reference sequence). This CDR3 has 11 residues. The CDR3 DNA reads as TGTGCCAGCAGCTCATTCTACGAGCAGTACTTC. Encoded protein: CASSSFYEQYF.